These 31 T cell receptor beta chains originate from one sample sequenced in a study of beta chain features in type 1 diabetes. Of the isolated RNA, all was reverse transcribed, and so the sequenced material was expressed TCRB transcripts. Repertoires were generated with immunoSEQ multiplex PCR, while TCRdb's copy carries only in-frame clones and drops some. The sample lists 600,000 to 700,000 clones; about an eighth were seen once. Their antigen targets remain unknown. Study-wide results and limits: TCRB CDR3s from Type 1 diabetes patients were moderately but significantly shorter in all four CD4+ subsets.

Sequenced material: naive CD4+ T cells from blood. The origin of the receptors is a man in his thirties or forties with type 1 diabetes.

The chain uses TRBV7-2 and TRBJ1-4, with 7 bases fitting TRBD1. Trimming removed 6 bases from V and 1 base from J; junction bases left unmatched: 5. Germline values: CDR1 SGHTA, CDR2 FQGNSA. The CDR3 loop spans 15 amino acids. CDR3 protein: CASRTQGGTNEKLFF. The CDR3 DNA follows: TGTGCCAGCAGGACCCAGGGGGGAACTAATGAAAAACTGTTTTTT.

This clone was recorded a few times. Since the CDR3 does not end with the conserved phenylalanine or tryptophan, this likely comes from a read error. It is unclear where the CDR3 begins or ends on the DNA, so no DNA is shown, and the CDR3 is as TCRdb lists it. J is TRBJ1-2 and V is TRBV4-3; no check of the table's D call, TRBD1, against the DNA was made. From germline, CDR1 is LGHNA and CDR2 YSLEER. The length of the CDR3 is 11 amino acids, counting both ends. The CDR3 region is CASSQGTPITL.

The chain's CDR3 is CASSLSRAWGGYTF. The CDR3 bases are TGTGCCAGCAGCTTAAGCAGGGCATGGGGAGGCTACACCTTC. The V and J genes are TRBV11-2 and TRBJ1-2, with D maybe TRBD1 (5 bases). The length of the CDR3 is 14 residues. Trimming pared 2 bases from V and 8 bases from J, leaving 15 bases between. Germline CDR1 and CDR2: SGHAT and FQNNGV.

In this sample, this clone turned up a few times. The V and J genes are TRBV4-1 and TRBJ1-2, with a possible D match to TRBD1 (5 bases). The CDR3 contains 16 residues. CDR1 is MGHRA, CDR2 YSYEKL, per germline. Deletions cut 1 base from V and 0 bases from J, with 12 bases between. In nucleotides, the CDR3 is TGCGCCAGCAGCCAAGGCGACAGATTCGCTAACTATGGCTACACCTTC. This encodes CASSQGDRFANYGYTF.

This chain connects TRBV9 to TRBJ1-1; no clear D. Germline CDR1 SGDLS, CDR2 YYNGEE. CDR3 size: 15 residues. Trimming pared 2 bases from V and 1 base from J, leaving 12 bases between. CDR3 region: CASSVSLGPNTEAFF. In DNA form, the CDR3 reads TGTGCCAGCAGCGTCTCACTGGGCCCGAACACTGAAGCTTTCTTT. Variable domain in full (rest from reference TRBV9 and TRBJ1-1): DSGVTQTPKHLITATGQRVTLRCSPRSGDLSVYWYQQSLDQGLQFLIQYYNGEERAKGNILERFSAQQFPDLHSELNLSSLELGDSALYFCASSVSLGPNTEAFFGQGTRLTVV.

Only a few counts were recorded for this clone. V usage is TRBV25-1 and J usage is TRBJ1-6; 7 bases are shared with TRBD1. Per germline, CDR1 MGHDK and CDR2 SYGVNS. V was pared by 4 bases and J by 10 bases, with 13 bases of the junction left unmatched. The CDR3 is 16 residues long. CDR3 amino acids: CASSGPRQGLSSPLHF. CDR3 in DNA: TGTGCCAGCAGTGGACCTAGACAGGGTCTGTCCTCACCCCTCCACTTT. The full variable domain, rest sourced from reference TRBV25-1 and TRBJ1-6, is EADIYQTPRYLVIGTGKKITLECSQTMGHDKMYWYQQDPGMELHLIHYSYGVNSTEKGDLSSESTVSRIRTEHFPLTLESARPSHTSQYLCASSGPRQGLSSPLHFGNGTRLTVT.

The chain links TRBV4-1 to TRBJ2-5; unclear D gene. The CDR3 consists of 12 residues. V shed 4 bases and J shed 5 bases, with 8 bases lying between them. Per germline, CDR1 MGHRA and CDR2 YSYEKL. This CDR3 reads CASSLVGETQYF. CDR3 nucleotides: TGCGCCAGCAGCCTCGTGGGGGAGACCCAGTACTTC.

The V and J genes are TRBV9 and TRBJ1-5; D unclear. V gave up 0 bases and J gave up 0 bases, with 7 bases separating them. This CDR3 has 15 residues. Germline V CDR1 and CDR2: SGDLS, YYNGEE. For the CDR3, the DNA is TGTGCCAGCAGCGTAGGGGCAGATAGCAATCAGCCCCAGCATTTT. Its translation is CASSVGADSNQPQHF.

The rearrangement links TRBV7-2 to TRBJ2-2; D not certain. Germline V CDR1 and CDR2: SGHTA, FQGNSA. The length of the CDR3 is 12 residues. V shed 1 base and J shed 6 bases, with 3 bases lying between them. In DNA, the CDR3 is TGTGCCAGCAGCTTAGGATCCGGGGAGCTGTTTTTT. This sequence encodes CASSLGSGELFF.

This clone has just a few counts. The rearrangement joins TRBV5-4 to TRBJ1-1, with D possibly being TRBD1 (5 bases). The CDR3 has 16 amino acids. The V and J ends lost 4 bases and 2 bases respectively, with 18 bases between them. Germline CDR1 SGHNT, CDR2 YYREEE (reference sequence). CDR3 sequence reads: CASSVAQGAPNTEAFF. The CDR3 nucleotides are TGTGCCAGCAGCGTTGCGCAAGGGGCGCCAAACACTGAAGCTTTCTTT.

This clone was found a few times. CDR3 coding DNA: TGTGCCAGCAGTGAGCACAGTATTAACACTGAAGCTTTCTTT. Its protein product is CASSEHSINTEAFF. The gene calls are TRBV25-1 and TRBJ1-1; D is unclear. The CDR3 spans 14 residues. Trimming shortened V by 3 bases and J by 2 bases, and 10 bases separated the two germline ends. Germline V gene sequence: CDR1 MGHDK, CDR2 SYGVNS.

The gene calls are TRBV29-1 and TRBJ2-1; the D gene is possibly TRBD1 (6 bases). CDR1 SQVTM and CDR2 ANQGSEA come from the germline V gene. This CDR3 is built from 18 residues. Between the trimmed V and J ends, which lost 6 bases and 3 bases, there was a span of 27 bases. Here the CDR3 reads CSVLRTDYSENLYNEQFF. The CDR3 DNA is TGCAGCGTACTTAGGACAGACTACTCGGAAAATCTCTACAATGAGCAGTTCTTC.

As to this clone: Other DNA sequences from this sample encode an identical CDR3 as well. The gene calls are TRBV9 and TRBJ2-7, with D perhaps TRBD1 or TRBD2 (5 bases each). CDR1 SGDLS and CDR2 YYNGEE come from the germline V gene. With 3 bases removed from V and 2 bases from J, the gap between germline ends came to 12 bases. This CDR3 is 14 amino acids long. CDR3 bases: TGTGCCAGCAGCGCCCGGGACCGGCCCTACGAGCAGTACTTC. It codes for CASSARDRPYEQYF.

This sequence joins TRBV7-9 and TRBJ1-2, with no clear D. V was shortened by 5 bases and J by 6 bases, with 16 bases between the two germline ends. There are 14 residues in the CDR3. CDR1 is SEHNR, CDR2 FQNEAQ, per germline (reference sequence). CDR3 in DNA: TGTGCCAGCAGCGCCCCAGCAGGAGGAAATGGCTACACCTTC. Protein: CASSAPAGGNGYTF.

Written as DNA, the CDR3 is TGCGCCAGCAGCTCGAGGGCACCGGAGGGGGAGACCCAGTACTTC. Encoded protein: CASSSRAPEGETQYF. The J gene is TRBJ2-5, the V gene TRBV5-1, with a possible D match to TRBD2 (6 bases). The CDR3 has 15 amino acids. Trimming shortened V by 3 bases and J by 5 bases, and 17 bases separated the two germline ends. Per the germline V gene, CDR1 is SGHRS and CDR2 is YFSETQ.

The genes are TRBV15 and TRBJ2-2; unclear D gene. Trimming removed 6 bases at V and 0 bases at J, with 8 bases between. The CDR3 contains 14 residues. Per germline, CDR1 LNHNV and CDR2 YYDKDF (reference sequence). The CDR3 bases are TGTGCCACCAGGCCTGGGTCGAACACCGGGGAGCTGTTTTTT. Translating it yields CATRPGSNTGELFF. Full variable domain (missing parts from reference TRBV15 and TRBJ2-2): DAMVIQNPRYQVTQFGKPVTLSCSQTLNHNVMYWYQQKSSQAPKLLFHYYDKDFNNEADTPDNFQSRRPNTSFCFLDIRSPGLGDTAMYLCATRPGSNTGELFFGEGSRLTVL.

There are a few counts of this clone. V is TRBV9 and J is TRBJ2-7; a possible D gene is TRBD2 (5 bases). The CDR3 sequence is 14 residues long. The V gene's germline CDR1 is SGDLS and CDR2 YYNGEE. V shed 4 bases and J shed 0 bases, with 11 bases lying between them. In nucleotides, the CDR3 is TGTGCCAGCAGCCCCCGAGGGTTCTCCTACGAGCAGTACTTC. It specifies CASSPRGFSYEQYF.

The CDR3 coding sequence is TGTGCCAGCAGTTCCCAACTAGCGGGGGGGCTTAATGAGCAGTTCTTC. It specifies CASSSQLAGGLNEQFF. The gene calls are TRBV28 and TRBJ2-1; 13 nucleotides agree with TRBD2. Trimming cost V 4 bases and J 7 bases; bases outside gene matches: 7. This CDR3 is built from 16 residues. Germline CDR1 is MDHEN and CDR2 is SYDVKM.

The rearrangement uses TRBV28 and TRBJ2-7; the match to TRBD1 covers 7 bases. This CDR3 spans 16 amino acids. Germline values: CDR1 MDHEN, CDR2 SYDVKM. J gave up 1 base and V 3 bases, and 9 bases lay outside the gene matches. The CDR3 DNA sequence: TGTGCCAGCAGTTTTAGGGGGCGAGACAGTTCCTACGAGCAGTACTTC. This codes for CASSFRGRDSSYEQYF.

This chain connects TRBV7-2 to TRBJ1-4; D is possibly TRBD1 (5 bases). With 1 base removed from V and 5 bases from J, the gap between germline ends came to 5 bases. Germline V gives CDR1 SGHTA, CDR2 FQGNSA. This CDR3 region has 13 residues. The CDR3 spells CASSLGQNEKLFF. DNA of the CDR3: TGTGCCAGCAGCTTAGGACAGAATGAAAAACTGTTTTTT.

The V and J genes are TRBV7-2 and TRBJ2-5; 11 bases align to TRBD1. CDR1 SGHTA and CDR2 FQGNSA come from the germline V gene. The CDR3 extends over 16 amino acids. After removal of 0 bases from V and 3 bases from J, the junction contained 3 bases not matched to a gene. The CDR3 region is CASSLARGQGEETQYF. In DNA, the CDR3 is TGTGCCAGCAGCTTAGCCCGGGGACAGGGGGAAGAGACCCAGTACTTC.

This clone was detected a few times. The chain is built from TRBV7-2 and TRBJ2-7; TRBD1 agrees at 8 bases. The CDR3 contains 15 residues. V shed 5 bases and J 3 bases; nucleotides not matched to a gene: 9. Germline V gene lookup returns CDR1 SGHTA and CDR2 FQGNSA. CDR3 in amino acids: CASSQGQGGYYEQYF. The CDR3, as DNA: TGTGCCAGCAGCCAAGGACAGGGCGGGTACTACGAGCAGTACTTC.

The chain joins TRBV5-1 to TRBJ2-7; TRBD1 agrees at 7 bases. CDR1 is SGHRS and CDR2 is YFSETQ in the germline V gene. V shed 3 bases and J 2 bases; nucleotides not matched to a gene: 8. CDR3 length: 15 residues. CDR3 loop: CASSWGQFDPYEQYF. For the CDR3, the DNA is TGCGCCAGCAGCTGGGGACAGTTTGACCCCTACGAGCAGTACTTC.

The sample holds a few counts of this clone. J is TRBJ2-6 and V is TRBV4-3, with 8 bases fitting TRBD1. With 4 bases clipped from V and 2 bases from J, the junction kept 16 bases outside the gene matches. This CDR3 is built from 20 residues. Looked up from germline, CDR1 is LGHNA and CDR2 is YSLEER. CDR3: CASSPEILGQGSTGANVLTF. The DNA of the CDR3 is TGCGCCAGCAGCCCCGAAATCTTAGGACAGGGAAGTACTGGGGCCAACGTCCTGACTTTC.

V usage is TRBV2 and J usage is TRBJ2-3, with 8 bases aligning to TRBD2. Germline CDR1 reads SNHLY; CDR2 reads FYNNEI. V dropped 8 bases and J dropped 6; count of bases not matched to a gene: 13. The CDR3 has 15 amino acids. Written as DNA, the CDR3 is TGTGCCAGCTTAAGGACAGCGGGGGTCTGGGATACGCAGTATTTT. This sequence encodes CASLRTAGVWDTQYF.

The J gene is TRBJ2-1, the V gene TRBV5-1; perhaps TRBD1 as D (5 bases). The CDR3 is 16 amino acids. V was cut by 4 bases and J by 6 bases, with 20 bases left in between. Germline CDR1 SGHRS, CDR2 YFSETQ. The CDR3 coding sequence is TGCGCCAGCAGCACTACTCCCGGGCCCCAGGGCAATGAGCAGTTCTTC. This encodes CASSTTPGPQGNEQFF. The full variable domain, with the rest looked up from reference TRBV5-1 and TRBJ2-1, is KAGVTQTPRYLIKTRGQQVTLSCSPISGHRSVSWYQQTPGQGLQFLFEYFSETQRNKGNFPGRFSGRQFSNSRSEMNVSTLELGDSALYLCASSTTPGPQGNEQFFGPGTRLTVL.

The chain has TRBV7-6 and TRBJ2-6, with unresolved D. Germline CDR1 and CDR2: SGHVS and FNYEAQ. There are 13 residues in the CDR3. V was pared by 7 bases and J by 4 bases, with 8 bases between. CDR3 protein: CASKGPGANVLTF. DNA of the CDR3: TGTGCCAGCAAAGGGCCCGGGGCCAACGTCCTGACTTTC.

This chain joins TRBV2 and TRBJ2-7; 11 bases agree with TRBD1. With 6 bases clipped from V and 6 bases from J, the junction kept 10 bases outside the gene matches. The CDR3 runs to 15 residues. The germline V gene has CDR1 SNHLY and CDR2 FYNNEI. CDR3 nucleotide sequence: TGTGCCAGCAGAATGTTCGGGACAGGGGGTAGCGAGCAGTACTTC. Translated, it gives CASRMFGTGGSEQYF.

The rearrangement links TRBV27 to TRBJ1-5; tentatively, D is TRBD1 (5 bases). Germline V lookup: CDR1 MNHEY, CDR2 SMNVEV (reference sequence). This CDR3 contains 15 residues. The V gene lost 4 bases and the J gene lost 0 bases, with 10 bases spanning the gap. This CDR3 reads CASSSTGYSNQPQHF. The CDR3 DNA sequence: TGTGCCAGCAGTTCAACAGGTTATAGCAATCAGCCCCAGCATTTT.

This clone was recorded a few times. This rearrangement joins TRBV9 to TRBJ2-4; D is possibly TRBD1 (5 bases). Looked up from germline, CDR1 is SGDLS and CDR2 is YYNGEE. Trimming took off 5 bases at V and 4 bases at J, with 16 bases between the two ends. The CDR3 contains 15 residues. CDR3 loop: CASSPQTDPKNIQYF. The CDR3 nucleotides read TGTGCCAGCAGTCCCCAGACAGACCCAAAAAACATTCAGTACTTC.

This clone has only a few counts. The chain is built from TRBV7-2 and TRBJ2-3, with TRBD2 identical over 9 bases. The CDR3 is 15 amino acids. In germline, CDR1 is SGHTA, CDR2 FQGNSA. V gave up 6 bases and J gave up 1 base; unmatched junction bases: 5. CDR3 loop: CASSNRLAGTDTQYF. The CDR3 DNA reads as TGTGCCAGCAGTAACAGACTAGCGGGCACAGATACGCAGTATTTT.